This T cell receptor (beta chain) came from a study of blood T cell repertoires in COVID-19. Study summary: Sample material is recorded as cDNA or gDNA derived from T cells, B-cell-depleted T cells, or PBMCs.

Original data processing: Reference gene primer amplification gave estimated nucleated cell counts. The repertoire was sequenced with immunoSEQ multiplex PCR; TCRdb's copy has only in-frame clones and lacks some. V and J calls and clone size follow that table, whereas D and trimming were derived from the DNA. The profile shows 100,000 to 130,000 clones, 80% to 90% of them singletons. Germline lookup yields CDR1 ENHRY and CDR2 SYGVKD. The trim removed 4 bases at V and 4 bases at J, leaving 9 bases unmatched. CDR3 length: 15 amino acids. V and J are TRBV10-3 and TRBJ1-1; 7 nucleotides line up with TRBD1. The sequence was collected from a human donor in a cohort sampled during active COVID-19. The sample consisted of peripheral blood. In nucleotides, the CDR3 is TGTGCCATCAGTGGGGTGACAGGGCTGAGCACTGAAGCTTTCTTT. Translated: CAISGVTGLSTEAFF.